The 20 T cell receptor beta chains in this list originate from one sample, sequenced in a study of identical twins. TCRdb re-called the 5' RACE reads through MiXCR, storing one row per CDR3 protein. The sample shows about 660,000 distinct CDR3 sequences, roughly 8% of them seen only once. These data were also filed under a second study, of yellow fever vaccine responses in identical twins.

Sequencing was done on a sample of PBMCs. These receptor sequences come from a woman younger than 35 in good health.

The genes are TRBV2 and TRBJ2-7; no clear D gene. V gave up 8 bases and J gave up 2 bases, with 10 bases separating them. CDR3 length: 12 residues. The germline CDR1 and CDR2 sequences are SNHLY and FYNNEI. The CDR3 protein is CASGVSPYEQYF. The CDR3 DNA reads TGTGCCAGCGGGGTCTCTCCCTACGAGCAGTACTTC.

This clonotype showed up just once. The V and J genes are TRBV2 and TRBJ2-3, with TRBD1 matching 7 bases. This CDR3 is built from 15 residues. After removal of 3 bases from V and 5 bases from J, the junction contained 8 bases not matched to a gene. Germline CDR1 and CDR2: SNHLY and FYNNEI. The CDR3 bases are TGTGCCAGCAGTGAGGGAGACAGGGTGATAGATACGCAGTATTTT. Its translation: CASSEGDRVIDTQYF.

The sample holds a few counts of this clonotype. The chain couples TRBV20-1 to TRBJ2-7, with unresolved D. Trimming left V 6 bases short and J 4 bases short, with 10 bases between. In germline, CDR1 is DFQATT, CDR2 SNEGSKA (reference sequence). The CDR3 has 11 amino acids. Here the CDR3 DNA reads TGCAGTGCGCCTCTAGTTTACGAGCAGTACTTC. Protein sequence: CSAPLVYEQYF.

Only a few counts were recorded for this clonotype. The rearrangement joins TRBV15 to TRBJ2-7; no clear D gene. Germline CDR1 is LNHNV and CDR2 is YYDKDF (reference sequence). This CDR3 is built from 14 residues. Trimming took off 0 bases at V and 1 base at J, with 7 bases between the two ends. CDR3 protein: CATSRDMGSYEQYF. The CDR3 coding sequence is TGTGCCACCAGCAGAGATATGGGTTCCTACGAGCAGTACTTC.

There are many counts of this clonotype. This chain links TRBV24-1 with TRBJ1-4; no clear D gene. Trimming cost V 7 bases and J 3 bases, with 14 bases left between them. The CDR3 loop spans 15 amino acids. The V gene's germline CDR1 is KGHDR and CDR2 SFDVKD. The CDR3 reads CATRSMLGSNEKLFF. The CDR3 region has the DNA TGTGCCACCAGGTCTATGCTGGGGTCTAATGAAAAACTGTTTTTT.

This clonotype was recorded at least ten times. The CDR3 loop reads CASSFVRSGTSGGYNEQFF. The CDR3 DNA reads as TGTGCCAGCAGCTTTGTGCGAAGCGGGACTAGCGGGGGATACAATGAGCAGTTCTTC. This sequence joins TRBV5-6 and TRBJ2-1, with 14 bases lining up with TRBD2. CDR1 and CDR2 from the germline V gene are SGHDT and YYEEEE. The CDR3 is 19 residues long. The trim removed 2 bases at V and 4 bases at J, leaving 11 bases unmatched.

The sample holds a few counts of this clonotype. V and J are TRBV5-8 and TRBJ2-7, with 7 bases that match TRBD2. The CDR3 runs to 15 residues. CDR1 is SGHTS, CDR2 YDEGEE, per germline. Losses at the gene ends were 1 base for V and 4 bases for J; bases not matched to a gene: 8. The CDR3 nucleotides read TGTGCCAGCAGCTTGTCACCGGGAGGTATATACGAGCAGTACTTC. Protein product: CASSLSPGGIYEQYF.

The V and J genes are TRBV24-1 and TRBJ2-2, with TRBD1 as a possible D gene (6 bases). The length of the CDR3 is 17 residues. Per the germline V gene, CDR1 is KGHDR and CDR2 is SFDVKD. The V gene lost 4 bases and the J gene lost 2 bases, with 16 bases spanning the gap. As DNA, the CDR3 is TGTGCCACCAGTGACCCAACCGGGACAACAAACACCGGGGAGCTGTTTTTT. Translation gives CATSDPTGTTNTGELFF.

Ten or more counts support this clonotype. This chain's CDR3 is CASRSGTSGTGEQFF. CDR3 DNA sequence: TGTGCCAGCAGATCAGGGACTAGCGGGACCGGTGAGCAGTTCTTC. V gene TRBV4-2 combines with J gene TRBJ2-1, with 13 bases fitting TRBD2. The V gene's germline CDR1 is LGHNA and CDR2 YNFKEQ. This CDR3 is built from 15 residues. With 6 bases clipped from V and 9 bases from J, the junction kept 8 bases outside the gene matches.

The rearrangement joins TRBV12-3 or TRBV12-4 to TRBJ2-5; 9 bases line up with TRBD1. V was clipped by 4 bases and J by 4 bases; unmatched bases: 7. There are 15 residues in the CDR3. DNA for the CDR3: TGTGCCAGCAGTTACCAAGCACAGGGGGCAGAGACCCAGTACTTC. This codes for CASSYQAQGAETQYF.

This clonotype was picked up a small number of times. The chain combines TRBV20-1 with TRBJ2-3; 11 positions agree with TRBD2. The germline gives CDR1 DFQATT, CDR2 SNEGSKA (reference sequence). After removal of 6 bases from V and 2 bases from J, the junction contained 7 bases not matched to a gene. This CDR3 is 15 amino acids long. In DNA, the CDR3 is TGCAGTGCAGATCTAGCGGGGGGAAACACAGATACGCAGTATTTT. Its protein is CSADLAGGNTDTQYF.

This clonotype has only a few counts. J is TRBJ1-2 and V is TRBV7-8; unclear D gene. The CDR3 consists of 14 residues. Deletions cut 5 bases from V and 1 base from J, with 11 bases between. Germline CDR1 SGHVS, CDR2 FQNEAQ. In DNA form, the CDR3 reads TGTGCCAGCAGCCCCCGGGAGGGTAACTATGGCTACACCTTC. Translated, it gives CASSPREGNYGYTF.

The chain has TRBV7-2 and TRBJ2-2; D call uncertain. The CDR3 covers 13 residues. Trimming cost V 3 bases and J 4 bases, with 6 bases left between them. The germline gives CDR1 SGHTA, CDR2 FQGNSA. The CDR3 loop is CASSLMATGELFF. Written as DNA, the CDR3 is TGTGCCAGCAGCTTGATGGCCACCGGGGAGCTGTTTTTT.

Only a few counts were recorded for this clonotype. This chain joins TRBV4-1 and TRBJ1-5; the D gene is possibly TRBD1 (5 bases). Per the germline V gene, CDR1 is MGHRA and CDR2 is YSYEKL. Trimming removed 4 bases from V and 4 bases from J, with 17 bases in between. The CDR3 contains 16 residues. CDR3 bases: TGCGCCAGCAGCCCCGAGGACAATTGGGGGAATCAGCCCCAGCATTTT. Translating it yields CASSPEDNWGNQPQHF.

The chain links TRBV28 to TRBJ1-5, with D possibly matching TRBD1 (6 bases). The CDR3 is made up of 14 amino acids. V lost 5 bases and J lost 0, with 8 bases in between. Germline assignment: CDR1 MDHEN and CDR2 SYDVKM. The CDR3: CASSRQVSNQPQHF. The CDR3 region has the DNA TGTGCCAGCAGTAGACAGGTTAGCAATCAGCCCCAGCATTTT.

This clonotype came up a few times. CDR3 region: CAWSGGQGIYEQYF. Here the CDR3 DNA reads TGTGCCTGGAGTGGCGGACAGGGGATTTACGAGCAGTACTTC. The J gene is TRBJ2-7, the V gene TRBV30; TRBD1 aligns across 9 bases. The trim removed 1 base at V and 4 bases at J, leaving 5 bases unmatched. The CDR3 consists of 14 residues. Germline V gene sequence: CDR1 GTSNPN, CDR2 SVGIG (reference sequence).

Turning to this clonotype: Given a much more abundant clone one base away, this may be a read error. V is TRBV6-5 and J is TRBJ2-3; D call uncertain. Germline-derived CDR1 and CDR2 are MNHEY and SVGAGI. The CDR3 has 15 amino acids. The V end lost 2 bases, the J end lost 1 base, and 10 bases lay between the germline ends. As DNA, the CDR3 is TGTGCCAGCAGTTACCCCCGACGGGGCACAGATACGCAGTATTTT. Translated, it gives CASSYPRRGTDTQYF.

This clonotype was detected only a few times. The chain has TRBV27 and TRBJ2-1; D gene uncertain. V lost 3 bases and J lost 6, with 6 bases in between. The CDR3 is 12 residues long. Germline CDR1 is MNHEY and CDR2 is SMNVEV (reference sequence). The CDR3 nucleotides are TGTGCCAGCAGTTTGAATGGCAATGAGCAGTTCTTC. Encoded protein: CASSLNGNEQFF.

This clonotype occurred a few times. The J gene is TRBJ2-1, the V gene TRBV7-2; 15 nucleotides agree with TRBD2. The CDR3 covers 17 residues. CDR1 is SGHTA and CDR2 is FQGNSA in the germline V gene. V trimming: 3 bases; J trimming: 4 bases; junction bases outside the gene matches: 4. The CDR3 region is CASSFVGLAGGYNEQFF. For the CDR3, the DNA is TGTGCCAGCAGCTTCGTGGGACTAGCGGGGGGTTACAATGAGCAGTTCTTC.

The V call is TRBV7-8, the J call TRBJ2-7; TRBD2 agrees at 9 bases. V dropped 2 bases and J dropped 0; count of bases not matched to a gene: 5. Per germline, CDR1 SGHVS and CDR2 FQNEAQ. There are 16 residues in the CDR3. The CDR3 sequence: CASSLMLAGISYEQYF. The CDR3 region has the DNA TGTGCCAGCAGCTTAATGCTAGCGGGGATCTCCTACGAGCAGTACTTC.